The 24 T cell receptor beta chains below come from one sample, sequenced in a study of human T cells and chemical hapten exposure. Time point: patch test 2, 6 weeks after DPC sensitization. This sample's treatment: therapeutic diphenylcyclopropenone sensitization with weekly scalp DPC. Extraction of total RNA was performed on unfractionated whole blood. TCRdb reanalysed the RACE reads using MiXCR and keeps one entry per CDR3 protein. The table lists tens of thousands of distinct CDR3 sequences, about 9.6% of them singletons, with 14% to 15% in the top ten. The material sequenced was whole blood, taken in connection with sensitization to the hapten diphenylcyclopropenone (DPC). The origin of the receptors is a woman aged 25 to 45 with alopecia areata. Some clones in this sample may be carry-over from other donors' samples.

There are a few counts of this clonotype. The genes are TRBV20-1 and TRBJ2-1, with D possibly being TRBD1 or TRBD2 (5 bases each). V dropped 5 bases and J dropped 14 bases, with 25 bases sitting between them. Looked up from germline, CDR1 is DFQATT and CDR2 is SNEGSKA (reference sequence). CDR3 length: 14 amino acids. CDR3 in DNA: TGCAGTGCTCTACGGGACGTCGGAGGCCTAAGGAAGTTCTTC. Its translation is CSALRDVGGLRKFF.

This sequence joins TRBV11-2 and TRBJ1-3; D unresolved. Trimming took off 5 bases at V and 0 bases at J, with 8 bases between the two ends. The CDR3 totals 14 residues. In germline, CDR1 is SGHAT, CDR2 FQNNGV. This CDR3 is CASSPLSSGNTIYF. DNA of the CDR3: TGTGCCAGCAGCCCGCTGAGCTCTGGAAACACCATATATTTT.

This clonotype is judged medium-sized. The rearrangement joins TRBV6-5 to TRBJ2-7, with a possible D match to TRBD1 (6 bases). CDR1 is MNHEY, CDR2 SVGAGI, per germline. The CDR3 has 14 amino acids. Trimming shortened V by 2 bases and J by 2 bases, and 10 bases separated the two germline ends. The CDR3 DNA follows: TGTGCCAGCAGTTACGGACAGTACACCTACGAGCAGTACTTC. Its protein product is CASSYGQYTYEQYF.

This clonotype was recorded many times. CDR3 sequence: CSALEGSYEQYF. The CDR3 coding sequence is TGCAGCGCCTTGGAGGGATCCTACGAGCAGTACTTC. The chain couples TRBV29-1 to TRBJ2-7, with D possibly matching TRBD2 (6 bases). This CDR3 contains 12 residues. The V gene lost 7 bases and the J gene lost 1 base, with 11 bases spanning the gap. From germline, CDR1 is SQVTM and CDR2 ANQGSEA.

This clonotype was seen a handful of times. The chain employs TRBV9 and TRBJ1-6; D not resolved. The V and J ends lost 8 bases and 1 base respectively, with 10 bases between them. The germline gives CDR1 SGDLS, CDR2 YYNGEE. The CDR3 length is 14 residues. The CDR3 is CARFRVSYNSPLHF. The CDR3 DNA is TGTGCCAGGTTTCGGGTGTCCTATAATTCACCCCTCCACTTT.

The rearrangement links TRBV7-9 to TRBJ2-1, with a tentative D call TRBD1 (6 bases). The ends were cut back, 1 base at V and 7 bases at J, with 11 bases in the middle. CDR1 and CDR2 (germline): SEHNR, FQNEAQ (reference sequence). The CDR3 is made up of 14 amino acids. CDR3 sequence reads: CASSLVTGPNEQFF. DNA for the CDR3: TGTGCCAGCAGCTTAGTGACAGGCCCAAATGAGCAGTTCTTC.

The chain joins TRBV5-6 to TRBJ2-2; TRBD2 is a possible D gene (6 bases). From germline, CDR1 is SGHDT and CDR2 YYEEEE. CDR3 length: 15 amino acids. Trimming shortened V by 2 bases and J by 3 bases, and 11 bases separated the two germline ends. The CDR3 coding sequence is TGTGCCAGCAGCTTTAGAGGGGAGGACACCGGGGAGCTGTTTTTT. Protein product: CASSFRGEDTGELFF.

CDR3 DNA: TGCGCCAGCAGCCCCTTTAGCGAGAGCTCCTACAATGAGCAGTTCTTC. Translation: CASSPFSESSYNEQFF. J is TRBJ2-1 and V is TRBV4-3; possibly TRBD2 for D (5 bases). Germline assignment: CDR1 LGHNA and CDR2 YSLEER. The CDR3 extends over 16 amino acids. The V and J ends lost 4 bases and 0 bases respectively, with 13 bases between them.

There are many counts of this clonotype. The V and J genes are TRBV5-1 and TRBJ2-7, with D unclear. The CDR3 is made up of 16 amino acids. V was cut by 1 base and J by 2 bases, with 16 bases left in between. The germline V gene has CDR1 SGHRS and CDR2 YFSETQ. The chain's CDR3 is CASSLRPNLIPYEQYF. Here the CDR3 DNA reads TGCGCCAGCAGCTTGCGCCCCAATCTCATCCCCTACGAGCAGTACTTC.

In this sample, this clonotype turned up a few times. The V call is TRBV7-9, the J call TRBJ1-1; tentative D call: TRBD1 (6 bases). The V gene's germline CDR1 is SEHNR and CDR2 FQNEAQ (reference sequence). The CDR3 is 15 residues long. V lost 6 bases, J lost 1 base, and 15 bases lay in between. The CDR3 DNA is TGTGCCAGCAGAGCTACCGGGGGGGCGAACACTGAAGCTTTCTTT. The encoded protein is CASRATGGANTEAFF.

The chain recombines TRBV24-1 with TRBJ2-1, with D unclear. V was clipped by 2 bases and J by 1 base, with 2 bases between them. The CDR3 covers 13 residues. Germline assignment: CDR1 KGHDR and CDR2 SFDVKD. Written as DNA, the CDR3 is TGTGCCACCAGTGATTGGTCCTACAATGAGCAGTTCTTC. As protein: CATSDWSYNEQFF.

This chain uses TRBV7-2 with TRBJ1-3, with 7 bases lining up with TRBD1. The CDR3 covers 14 residues. CDR1 is SGHTA, CDR2 FQGNSA, per germline. V trimming: 5 bases; J trimming: 4 bases; junction bases outside the gene matches: 5. As DNA, the CDR3 is TGTGCCAGCAGCCGGGGGACAGCAGGAAACACCATATATTTT. Protein product: CASSRGTAGNTIYF.

The table lists this clonotype with a few counts. The rearrangement uses TRBV7-9 and TRBJ1-4; D ambiguous. This CDR3 is 12 amino acids long. Germline CDR1 reads SEHNR; CDR2 reads FQNEAQ (reference sequence). Trimming removed 2 bases from V and 8 bases from J, with 6 bases in between. CDR3 residues: CASSLPGEKLFF. The CDR3 DNA sequence: TGTGCCAGCAGCTTACCCGGGGAAAAACTGTTTTTT.

This clonotype was counted between two and nine times. The chain employs TRBV10-2 and TRBJ2-7; 11 nucleotides align to TRBD2. CDR3 length equals 13 residues. CDR1 and CDR2 (germline): WSHSY, SAAADI. Trimming took 10 bases from V and 2 from J; bases not matched to a gene: 4. CDR3 residues: CATTSGGTYEQYF. The CDR3 nucleotides read TGCGCCACCACTAGCGGGGGTACCTACGAGCAGTACTTC.

In its sample, this clonotype was seen a few times. V gene TRBV7-2 combines with J gene TRBJ2-3; D is ambiguous. The CDR3 is 17 amino acids. The germline V gene encodes CDR1 SGHTA and CDR2 FQGNSA. V lost 1 base, J lost 8 bases, and 22 bases lay in between. The CDR3 DNA reads TGTGCCAGCAGCTTAGGTGGAAGTGGCGATAAAATTCGTACGCAGTATTTT. This sequence encodes CASSLGGSGDKIRTQYF. The complete variable domain, with remaining parts taken from reference TRBV7-2 and TRBJ2-3, reads GAGVSQSPSNKVTEKGKDVELRCDPISGHTALYWYRQSLGQGLEFLIYFQGNSAPDKSGLPSDRFSAERTGGSVSTLTIQRTQQEDSAVYLCASSLGGSGDKIRTQYFGPGTRLTVL.

The chain recombines TRBV12-3 or TRBV12-4 with TRBJ1-2; D may be TRBD1 (5 bases). V was pared by 6 bases and J by 4 bases, with 12 bases between. This CDR3 is 13 amino acids long. CDR3 sequence reads: CASRGGDGYGYTF. The CDR3 nucleotides are TGTGCCAGCAGGGGGGGTGATGGCTATGGCTACACCTTC.

This clonotype appeared many times. The chain joins TRBV2 to TRBJ1-1, with D hard to call. Germline values: CDR1 SNHLY, CDR2 FYNNEI. This CDR3 has 14 amino acids. With 2 bases removed from V and 3 bases from J, the gap between germline ends came to 10 bases. This CDR3 reads CASSERTAHTEAFF. Here the CDR3 DNA reads TGTGCCAGCAGTGAACGGACGGCCCACACTGAAGCTTTCTTT.

This clonotype was seen more than once but under ten times. V is TRBV6-5 and J is TRBJ2-1, with 10 bases matching TRBD1. This CDR3 spans 16 amino acids. Germline trimming cut 6 bases from V and 9 bases from J; bases unmatched to any gene: 14. Per germline, CDR1 MNHEY and CDR2 SVGAGI. CDR3 sequence (DNA): TGTGCCAGCAGAATCAATCCGGGACAGGGGAGAACTGAGCAGTTCTTC. This translates into CASRINPGQGRTEQFF.

The rearrangement joins TRBV12-3 or TRBV12-4 to TRBJ1-1; no clear D. The CDR3 is 11 amino acids. V lost 7 bases to trimming and J lost 2 bases, with 5 bases between them. For the CDR3, the DNA is TGTGCCAGCACCCTAAACACTGAAGCTTTCTTT. This translates into CASTLNTEAFF.

The gene calls are TRBV2 and TRBJ2-1, with 7 bases matching TRBD2. V dropped 6 bases and J dropped 5; count of bases not matched to a gene: 7. Per germline, CDR1 SNHLY and CDR2 FYNNEI. The CDR3 length is 14 residues. This CDR3 is CASRALAGHNEQFF. DNA for the CDR3: TGTGCCAGCAGGGCCTTAGCGGGCCACAATGAGCAGTTCTTC.

The chain employs TRBV19 and TRBJ1-6, with 9 nucleotides matching TRBD1. There are 14 residues in the CDR3. After removal of 6 bases from V and 8 bases from J, the junction contained 5 bases not matched to a gene. CDR1 and CDR2 from the germline V gene are LNHDA and SQIVND (reference sequence). In DNA form, the CDR3 reads TGTGCCAGTAGGCTACAGGGGGCGGATTCACCCCTCCACTTT. Protein product: CASRLQGADSPLHF.

This sequence joins TRBV7-9 and TRBJ2-1; 7 bases agree with TRBD1. CDR1 is SEHNR and CDR2 is FQNEAQ in the germline V gene (reference sequence). The ends lost 5 bases at V and 4 bases at J; junction bases unmatched: 8. The CDR3 has 15 amino acids. Here the CDR3 DNA reads TGTGCCAGCAGCCAACCCACGGGACAGTACAATGAGCAGTTCTTC. It translates to CASSQPTGQYNEQFF.

This chain uses TRBV5-1 with TRBJ2-1; TRBD1 matches at 7 bases. Germline CDR1 is SGHRS and CDR2 is YFSETQ. Trimming took 5 bases from V and 4 from J; bases not matched to a gene: 3. The CDR3 is made up of 13 amino acids. The CDR3 reads CASRLQGYNEQFF. In DNA, the CDR3 is TGCGCCAGCAGATTACAGGGGTACAATGAGCAGTTCTTC.

In its sample, this clonotype was seen many times. The CDR3 region is CASSFRETQYF. The CDR3 nucleotides read TGTGCCAGCAGCTTTAGAGAGACCCAGTACTTC. The chain recombines TRBV7-2 with TRBJ2-5; unclear D gene. The germline V gene has CDR1 SGHTA and CDR2 FQGNSA. This CDR3 comprises 11 residues. The V gene lost 3 bases and the J gene lost 4 bases, with 3 bases spanning the gap. The full variable domain, with the rest looked up from reference TRBV7-2 and TRBJ2-5, is GAGVSQSPSNKVTEKGKDVELRCDPISGHTALYWYRQSLGQGLEFLIYFQGNSAPDKSGLPSDRFSAERTGGSVSTLTIQRTQQEDSAVYLCASSFRETQYFGPGTRLLVL.